This T cell receptor (beta chain) derives from a study of blood T cell repertoires in COVID-19. V lost 4 bases, J lost 6 bases, and 20 bases lay in between. The CDR3 sequence is 16 residues long. Germline-derived CDR1 and CDR2 are KGHSH and LQKENI. All recovered Cohort 3 donors got two negative PCRs, got clearance, or saw symptom resolution. Original methodology: Amplification with reference gene primers provided the estimates of nucleated cell counts. Here immunoSEQ multiplex PCR was the method, and the copy in TCRdb shows in-frame clones only, minus some. V, J and clone size were drawn from that table, and D and trimming were deduced from the DNA. This sample has approximately 300,000 clones, with under 90% found just once.

The sample taken for sequencing was PBMCs or T cells enriched from blood (not recorded which). V gene TRBV18 combines with J gene TRBJ2-3; possible D gene TRBD2, 5 bases. The TCR comes from a woman between 25 and 40 years old who had recovered from COVID-19. The CDR3 DNA reads as TGTGCCAGCTCACTTGGAGGACCGATGGCCTCCGATACGCAGTATTTT. Its translation is CASSLGGPMASDTQYF.